One and the same sample provided the 22 T cell receptor beta chains below, sequenced in a study of PD-L1 blockade in urothelial cancer. The protocol was immunoSEQ multiplex PCR, while the TCRdb copy is restricted to in-frame clones and leaves out a portion. Of fewer than 50,000 clones listed, about 88% are singletons. Documented time point: pretreatment peripheral blood. The sample here was PBMCs, taken around atezolizumab (anti-PD-L1) treatment. The receptors were gathered from a donor aged 40 or over with urothelial cancer.

The V call is TRBV6-6, the J call TRBJ2-7, with 10 bases fitting TRBD1. The V and J ends lost 6 bases and 7 bases, in that order; junction bases with no gene match: 9. Looked up from germline, CDR1 is MNHNY and CDR2 is SVGAGI (reference sequence). This CDR3 comprises 14 residues. The CDR3 loop is CASSRTGGTWEQYF. The DNA of the CDR3 is TGTGCCAGCAGCCGGACAGGGGGTACTTGGGAGCAGTACTTC.

The rearrangement uses TRBV6-1 and TRBJ2-3; 7 bases are shared with TRBD2. The CDR3 spans 15 residues. The trim removed 5 bases at V and 1 base at J, leaving 6 bases unmatched. Germline V lookup: CDR1 MNHNS, CDR2 SASEGT. The CDR3 DNA follows: TGTGCCAGCAGTCCGGGTCGGGGGGGCACAGATACGCAGTATTTT. Its protein is CASSPGRGGTDTQYF.

J is TRBJ2-7 and V is TRBV4-3; D uncertain. Trimming stripped 0 bases from V and 3 bases from J, with 6 bases between. Germline V gives CDR1 LGHNA, CDR2 YSLEER. This CDR3 is built from 13 residues. The CDR3, as DNA: TGCGCCAGCAGCCAAGATCCAGACTACGAGCAGTACTTC. Translating gives CASSQDPDYEQYF.

The V gene is TRBV27, the J gene TRBJ2-3; TRBD2 agrees at 12 bases. The CDR3 loop spans 15 amino acids. In germline, CDR1 is MNHEY, CDR2 SMNVEV (reference sequence). V trimming: 4 bases; J trimming: 6 bases; junction bases outside the gene matches: 5. As DNA, the CDR3 is TGTGCCAGCAGTTCCCGACTAGCGGGAGTGGATACGCAGTATTTT. Its protein is CASSSRLAGVDTQYF.

The rearrangement links TRBV6-5 to TRBJ2-6, with 8 bases lining up with TRBD1. V was clipped by 7 bases and J by 3 bases; unmatched bases: 5. The CDR3 spans 15 residues. In germline, CDR1 is MNHEY, CDR2 SVGAGI. This CDR3 is CASTQDRGGANVLTF. The CDR3 DNA is TGTGCCAGCACCCAAGACAGGGGTGGGGCCAACGTCCTGACTTTC.

The V call is TRBV18, the J call TRBJ2-7; 10 bases are shared with TRBD1. The CDR3 loop spans 14 amino acids. V gave up 6 bases and J gave up 5 bases; unmatched junction bases: 7. From germline, CDR1 is KGHSH and CDR2 LQKENI. DNA for the CDR3: TGTGCCAGCTCCCCGGGACAGGGGTCCCACGAGCAGTACTTC. It specifies CASSPGQGSHEQYF.

The rearrangement links TRBV5-6 to TRBJ2-5; 7 bases are a match to TRBD1. Germline V gives CDR1 SGHDT, CDR2 YYEEEE. The length of the CDR3 is 15 residues. The V and J ends lost 4 bases and 5 bases, in that order; junction bases with no gene match: 11. Written as DNA, the CDR3 is TGTGCCAGCAGCCCCAGGACAGGCCCGGGCGAGACCCAGTACTTC. Its protein is CASSPRTGPGETQYF.

The chain has TRBV10-3 and TRBJ2-7; unclear D gene. The V gene lost 1 base and the J gene lost 9 bases, with 16 bases spanning the gap. CDR1 is ENHRY, CDR2 SYGVKD, per germline. The CDR3 runs 14 residues. CDR3 region: CAISELGGVAGQYF. The DNA of the CDR3 is TGTGCCATCAGTGAGTTAGGCGGTGTGGCTGGGCAGTACTTC.

This sequence joins TRBV11-2 and TRBJ2-1; D is possibly TRBD2 (5 bases). CDR1 and CDR2 (germline): SGHAT, FQNNGV. V dropped 1 base and J dropped 8 bases, with 21 bases sitting between them. The CDR3 totals 17 residues. In DNA, the CDR3 is TGTGCCAGCAGCTTAGGTACGGTGAGGGCTCTAAGTGATGAGCAGTTCTTC. Protein: CASSLGTVRALSDEQFF. Variable domain in full (rest from reference TRBV11-2 and TRBJ2-1): EAGVAQSPRYKIIEKRQSVAFWCNPISGHATLYWYQQILGQGPKLLIQFQNNGVVDDSQLPKDRFSAERLKGVDSTLKIQPAKLEDSAVYLCASSLGTVRALSDEQFFGPGTRLTVL.

This clone was observed a single time. The rearrangement uses TRBV4-3 and TRBJ2-1; 7 bases are a match to TRBD2. Germline CDR1 reads LGHNA; CDR2 reads YSLEER. V lost 1 base, J lost 8 bases, and 11 bases stayed unmatched. The CDR3 spans 16 residues. The CDR3: CASSQGGGLVWDEQFF. Here the CDR3 DNA reads TGCGCCAGCAGCCAAGGTGGAGGACTAGTGTGGGATGAGCAGTTCTTC.

The V and J genes are TRBV7-8 and TRBJ2-3; 9 nucleotides align to TRBD2. Germline V gene sequence: CDR1 SGHVS, CDR2 FQNEAQ. CDR3 length: 16 amino acids. With 5 bases clipped from V and 10 bases from J, the junction kept 16 bases outside the gene matches. The CDR3 region is CASSLLGTSRVPPQYF. DNA for the CDR3: TGTGCCAGCAGCCTCTTAGGGACTAGCAGGGTCCCTCCGCAGTATTTT.

J is TRBJ2-7 and V is TRBV28, with 7 nucleotides matching TRBD2. CDR1 is MDHEN and CDR2 is SYDVKM in the germline V gene. This CDR3 comprises 15 residues. With V trimmed by 7 bases and J by 5 bases, 14 bases remained unmatched. DNA of the CDR3: TGTGCCAGCACCGCAGCGGGGACCGCCTTGCACGAGCAGTACTTC. As protein: CASTAAGTALHEQYF. Looking up the rest from reference TRBV28 and TRBJ2-7 gives the full variable domain: DVKVTQSSRYLVKRTGEKVFLECVQDMDHENMFWYRQDPGLGLRLIYFSYDVKMKEKGDIPEGYSVSREKKERFSLILESASTNQTSMYLCASTAAGTALHEQYFGPGTRLTVT.

The J gene is TRBJ1-5, the V gene TRBV28; the D gene is possibly TRBD1 (5 bases). The V end lost 5 bases, the J end lost 2 bases, and 10 bases lay between the germline ends. This CDR3 spans 14 amino acids. Germline-derived CDR1 and CDR2 are MDHEN and SYDVKM. The CDR3 here is CASSPAGGNQPQHF. CDR3 nucleotide sequence: TGTGCCAGCAGTCCGGCGGGGGGCAATCAGCCCCAGCATTTT.

The chain uses TRBV7-6 and TRBJ1-1; D gene ambiguous. The CDR3 consists of 13 residues. V was pared by 4 bases and J by 6 bases, with 12 bases between. CDR1 SGHVS and CDR2 FNYEAQ come from the germline V gene. The CDR3, as DNA: TGTGCCAGCAGCTCAGTCGGGGTGGCTGAAGCTTTCTTT. Translating gives CASSSVGVAEAFF.

Only a few counts were recorded for this clone. The sample has other DNA sequences that encode this CDR3 too. The CDR3 loop is CASSGQGYEQYF. The CDR3 nucleotides are TGCGCCAGCAGCGGACAGGGCTACGAGCAGTACTTC. The genes are TRBV5-1 and TRBJ2-7; 8 nucleotides align to TRBD1. The V gene's germline CDR1 is SGHRS and CDR2 YFSETQ. V lost 4 bases and J lost 3; bases outside the gene matches: 0. This CDR3 has 12 amino acids.

The gene calls are TRBV7-2 and TRBJ2-7, with 16 bases identical to TRBD2. The germline V gene encodes CDR1 SGHTA and CDR2 FQGNSA. J was trimmed by 2 bases and V by 5 bases; bases with no gene match: 12. CDR3 length: 19 amino acids. The chain's CDR3 is CASSHGGGLAGGNAYEQYF. CDR3 nucleotides: TGTGCCAGCAGCCATGGTGGGGGACTAGCGGGAGGGAATGCCTACGAGCAGTACTTC.

V and J are TRBV25-1 and TRBJ1-4; 9 nucleotides agree with TRBD1. Germline V CDR1 and CDR2: MGHDK, SYGVNS. V lost 8 bases and J lost 3; bases outside the gene matches: 4. CDR3 length: 14 residues. The CDR3 sequence is CASARTGANEKLFF. The CDR3 nucleotides are TGTGCCAGCGCCCGGACAGGGGCTAATGAAAAACTGTTTTTT.

The J gene is TRBJ2-5, the V gene TRBV18; D perhaps matches TRBD2 (5 bases). V lost 5 bases, J lost 1 base, and 8 bases lay in between. CDR1 and CDR2 (germline): KGHSH, LQKENI. This CDR3 comprises 13 residues. CDR3 bases: TGTGCCAGCTCAATAGGACTCCAAGAGACCCAGTACTTC. Its translation: CASSIGLQETQYF.

The chain recombines TRBV5-1 with TRBJ2-3, with 9 bases that match TRBD2. This CDR3 region has 15 residues. Germline V CDR1 and CDR2: SGHRS, YFSETQ. The V gene end was trimmed by 4 bases and the J gene end by 6 bases; junction bases not matched to a gene: 9. The CDR3 DNA reads as TGCGCCAGCAGCACTGGGGTAGCGGGAGTGGATACGCAGTATTTT. It is translated as CASSTGVAGVDTQYF.

The V call is TRBV7-2, the J call TRBJ2-7, with 7 bases identical to TRBD2. The CDR3 has 16 residues. V shed 5 bases and J 7 bases; nucleotides not matched to a gene: 17. Per germline, CDR1 SGHTA and CDR2 FQGNSA. The CDR3 region is CASSASGFAGDGEQYF. CDR3 bases: TGTGCCAGCAGCGCTAGCGGATTTGCGGGAGATGGGGAGCAGTACTTC.

The chain links TRBV29-1 to TRBJ2-3, with a tentative D call TRBD2 (7 bases). CDR3 size: 12 residues. The V end was cut by 4 bases, the J end by 4 bases, with 9 bases between. Germline loops: CDR1 SQVTM, CDR2 ANQGSEA. CDR3 nucleotides: TGCAGCGTTGGCGGGGGCGCAGATACGCAGTATTTT. Protein: CSVGGGADTQYF.

This sequence joins TRBV7-9 and TRBJ2-7, with TRBD2 matching over 14 bases. J was trimmed by 4 bases and V by 1 base; bases with no gene match: 3. Germline V gene data show CDR1 as SEHNR and CDR2 as FQNEAQ (reference sequence). The CDR3 loop spans 16 amino acids. The CDR3 here is CASSLGTSGRRYEQYF. CDR3 nucleotides: TGTGCCAGCAGCTTAGGGACTAGCGGGAGGAGGTACGAGCAGTACTTC.